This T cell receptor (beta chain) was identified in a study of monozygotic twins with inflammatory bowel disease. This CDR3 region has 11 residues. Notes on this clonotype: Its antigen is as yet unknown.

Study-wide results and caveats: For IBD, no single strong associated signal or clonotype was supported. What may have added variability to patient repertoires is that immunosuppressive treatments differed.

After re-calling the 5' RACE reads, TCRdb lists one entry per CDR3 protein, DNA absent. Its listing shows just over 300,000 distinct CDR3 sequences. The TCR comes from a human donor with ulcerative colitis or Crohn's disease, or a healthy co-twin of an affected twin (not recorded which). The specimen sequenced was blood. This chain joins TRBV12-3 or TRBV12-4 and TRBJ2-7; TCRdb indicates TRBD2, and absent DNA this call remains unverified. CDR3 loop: CASSSLRQQYF.